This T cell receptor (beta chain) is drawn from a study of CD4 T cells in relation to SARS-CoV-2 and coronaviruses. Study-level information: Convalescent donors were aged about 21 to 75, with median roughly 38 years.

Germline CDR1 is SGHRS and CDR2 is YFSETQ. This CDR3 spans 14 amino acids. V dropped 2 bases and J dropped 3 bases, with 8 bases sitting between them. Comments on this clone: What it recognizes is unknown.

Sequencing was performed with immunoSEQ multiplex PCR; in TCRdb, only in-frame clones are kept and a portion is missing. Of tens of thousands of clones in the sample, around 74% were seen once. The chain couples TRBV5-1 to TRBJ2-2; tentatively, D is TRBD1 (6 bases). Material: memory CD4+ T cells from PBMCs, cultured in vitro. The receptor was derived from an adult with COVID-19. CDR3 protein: CASSLQGYTGELFF. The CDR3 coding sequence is TGCGCCAGCAGCTTACAGGGTTACACCGGGGAGCTGTTTTTT. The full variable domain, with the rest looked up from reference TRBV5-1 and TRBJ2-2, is KAGVTQTPRYLIKTRGQQVTLSCSPISGHRSVSWYQQTPGQGLQFLFEYFSETQRNKGNFPGRFSGRQFSNSRSEMNVSTLELGDSALYLCASSLQGYTGELFFGEGSRLTVL.